Shown below are 13 T cell receptor beta chains from a single sample sequenced in a study of patients and donors after allogeneic stem cell transplantation. TCRdb ran MiXCR on the RT-PCR reads and lists one entry per CDR3 protein. The sample has 400,000 to 450,000 distinct CDR3 sequences; approximately 16% are singletons. Sequencing was done on a sample of blood, either unsorted or a sorted T cell fraction (not recorded which). These receptors all come from a human donor who was either an allogeneic HSCT recipient or a stem cell or donor lymphocyte infusion donor (not recorded which). It is not recorded whose cells these are; they may come from a transplant donor.

In its sample, this clonotype was seen many times. The chain carries TRBV15 and TRBJ1-1; 8 nucleotides align to TRBD1. V lost 1 base to trimming and J lost 1 base; unmatched junction nucleotides: 2. The CDR3 loop spans 15 amino acids. Germline V gene lookup returns CDR1 LNHNV and CDR2 YYDKDF (reference sequence). CDR3 residues: CATSRVGTGNTEAFF. The DNA of the CDR3 is TGTGCCACCAGCAGAGTCGGGACAGGGAACACTGAAGCTTTCTTT.

This clonotype was seen only a few times. The chain's CDR3 is CATSDRPGTVYGYTF. The DNA for the CDR3 is TGTGCCACCAGTGACCGTCCCGGGACAGTCTATGGCTACACCTTC. The chain links TRBV24-1 to TRBJ1-2, with TRBD1 matching over 7 bases. Germline values: CDR1 KGHDR, CDR2 SFDVKD. This CDR3 is built from 15 residues. J lost 4 bases, V lost 4 bases, and 8 bases had no gene match.

About this clonotype: Likely a read error: the CDR3 ends without its conserved phenylalanine or tryptophan. This chain connects TRBV7-7 to TRBJ2-1; TRBD2 agrees at 9 bases. This CDR3 is built from 14 residues. Germline V gene lookup returns CDR1 SSHAT and CDR2 FNYEAQ (reference sequence). The CDR3 reads CDSSAGTSSNEQFS. The CDR3 DNA reads TGTGACAGCAGCGCAGGGACTAGCAGCAATGAGCAGTTCTCC.

There are a few counts of this clonotype. J is TRBJ2-7 and V is TRBV27; D assignment may be TRBD1 or TRBD2 (6 bases each). The CDR3 is 15 amino acids. Germline CDR1 is MNHEY and CDR2 is SMNVEV (reference sequence). V was clipped by 5 bases and J by 0 bases, with 14 bases between them. CDR3 DNA: TGTGCCAGCAGTCTGGGGGGCCCAAGCTCCTACGAGCAGTACTTC. This encodes CASSLGGPSSYEQYF.

This clonotype turned up a few times. The chain couples TRBV7-2 to TRBJ2-5; the D gene is possibly TRBD2 (5 bases). Deletions cut 4 bases from V and 3 bases from J, with 12 bases between. The CDR3 has 14 amino acids. Germline V CDR1 and CDR2: SGHTA, FQGNSA. CDR3 DNA sequence: TGTGCCAGCAGCTCCTCTAGCAGGAAAGAGACCCAGTACTTC. Translation: CASSSSSRKETQYF.

The sample holds a few counts of this clonotype. V usage is TRBV5-1 and J usage is TRBJ1-2, with D hard to call. The CDR3 runs 12 residues. From germline, CDR1 is SGHRS and CDR2 YFSETQ. The ends were cut back, 6 bases at V and 7 bases at J, with 13 bases in the middle. The CDR3, as DNA: TGCGCCAGCACCGAAGTCCGTCCTGGCTACACCTTC. Its translation is CASTEVRPGYTF.

The V and J genes are TRBV10-3 and TRBJ2-1, with 8 bases matching TRBD1. The trim removed 2 bases at V and 6 bases at J, leaving 3 bases unmatched. The CDR3 totals 14 residues. Germline assignment: CDR1 ENHRY and CDR2 SYGVKD. Here the CDR3 reads CAISEGTGPNEQFF. CDR3 in DNA: TGTGCCATCAGTGAGGGGACAGGTCCCAATGAGCAGTTCTTC.

CDR3 sequence: CARGRAKGREGYTF. CDR3 in DNA: TGTGCCAGGGGCCGGGCCAAAGGGAGGGAAGGCTACACCTTC. The rearrangement uses TRBV2 and TRBJ1-2; D is uncertain. The germline gives CDR1 SNHLY, CDR2 FYNNEI. The CDR3 runs to 14 residues. V gave up 9 bases and J gave up 8 bases, with 22 bases separating them.

This clonotype has only a few counts. V and J are TRBV23-1 and TRBJ2-2; D ambiguous. TRBV23-1 is assigned to the ORF class and has an uncertain function. This CDR3 has 12 residues. The V end lost 9 bases, the J end lost 3 bases, and 8 bases lay between the germline ends. Here the CDR3 DNA reads TGCGCCAGACCAGAGGACACCGGGGAGCTGTTTTTT. Amino acids: CARPEDTGELFF.

This clonotype was seen only a few times. J is TRBJ1-1 and V is TRBV12-5; 8 bases are a match to TRBD1. The CDR3 runs to 13 residues. After removal of 7 bases from V and 3 bases from J, the junction contained 4 bases not matched to a gene. CDR1 LGHNT and CDR2 FRNRAP come from the germline V gene. CDR3: CASVQGADTEAFF. CDR3 DNA: TGTGCTAGTGTCCAGGGGGCGGACACTGAAGCTTTCTTT.

The CDR3 DNA reads as TGCAGTGCTAGAATAGACGGGGGGCGGTTCACAGATACGCAGTATTTT. Translated, it gives CSARIDGGRFTDTQYF. This chain uses TRBV20-1 with TRBJ2-3, with TRBD2 as a possible D gene (7 bases). Germline CDR1 is DFQATT and CDR2 is SNEGSKA (reference sequence). Trimming left V 2 bases short and J 2 bases short, with 17 bases between. The CDR3 contains 16 residues.

This clonotype was counted ten times or more. This chain connects TRBV7-6 to TRBJ2-5; 9 bases fit TRBD1. This CDR3 has 15 amino acids. Germline CDR1 and CDR2: SGHVS and FNYEAQ. The V and J ends lost 1 base and 6 bases, in that order; junction bases with no gene match: 6. CDR3 region: CASSLDRGRWKTQYF. The CDR3 region has the DNA TGTGCCAGCAGCTTAGACAGGGGGCGCTGGAAGACCCAGTACTTC.

The rearrangement joins TRBV7-9 to TRBJ2-1, with a possible D match to TRBD2 (6 bases). The V and J ends lost 1 base and 2 bases respectively, with 9 bases between them. Germline lookup yields CDR1 SEHNR and CDR2 FQNEAQ (reference sequence). The CDR3 runs to 15 residues. The CDR3 coding sequence is TGTGCCAGCAGCTTAGAGCGGGTAGCCTACAATGAGCAGTTCTTC. Translating it yields CASSLERVAYNEQFF.